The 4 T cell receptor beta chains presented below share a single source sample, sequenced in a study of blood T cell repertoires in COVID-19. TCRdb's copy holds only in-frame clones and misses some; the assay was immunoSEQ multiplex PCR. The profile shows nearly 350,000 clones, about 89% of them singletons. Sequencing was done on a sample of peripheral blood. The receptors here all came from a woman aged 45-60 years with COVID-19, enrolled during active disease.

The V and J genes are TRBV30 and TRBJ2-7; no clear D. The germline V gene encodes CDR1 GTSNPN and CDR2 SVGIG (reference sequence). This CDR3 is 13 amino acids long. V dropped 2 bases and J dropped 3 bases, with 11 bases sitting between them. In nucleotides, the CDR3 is TGTGCCTGGAGTCAGACGGGTGTCTACGAGCAGTACTTC. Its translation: CAWSQTGVYEQYF. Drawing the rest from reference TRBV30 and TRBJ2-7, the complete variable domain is SQTIHQWPATLVQPVGSPLSLECTVEGTSNPNLYWYRQAAGRGLQLLFYSVGIGQISSEVPQNLSASRPQDRQFILSSKKLLLSDSGFYLCAWSQTGVYEQYFGPGTRLTVT.

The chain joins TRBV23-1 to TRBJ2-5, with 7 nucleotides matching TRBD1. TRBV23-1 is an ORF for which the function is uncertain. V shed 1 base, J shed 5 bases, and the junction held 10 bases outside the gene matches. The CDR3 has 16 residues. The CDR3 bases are TGCGCCAGCAGTCAATTTGGGACAGTCTCTCGGGAGACCCAGTACTTC. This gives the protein CASSQFGTVSRETQYF.

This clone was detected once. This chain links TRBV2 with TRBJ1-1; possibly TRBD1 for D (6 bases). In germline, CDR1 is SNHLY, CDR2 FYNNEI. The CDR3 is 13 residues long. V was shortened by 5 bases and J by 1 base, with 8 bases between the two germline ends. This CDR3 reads CASSLDRNTEAFF. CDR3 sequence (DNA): TGTGCCAGCAGTTTGGACAGGAACACTGAAGCTTTCTTT.

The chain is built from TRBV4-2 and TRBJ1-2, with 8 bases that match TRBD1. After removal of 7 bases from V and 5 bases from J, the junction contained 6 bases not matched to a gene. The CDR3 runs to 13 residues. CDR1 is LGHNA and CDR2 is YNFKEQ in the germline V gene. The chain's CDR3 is CASNPDREYGYTF. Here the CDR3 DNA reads TGTGCCAGCAACCCGGACAGGGAATATGGCTACACCTTC.